This passage covers 23 T cell receptor beta chains from one sample sequenced in a study of blood T cell repertoires in COVID-19. Measured with immunoSEQ multiplex PCR; TCRdb has only the in-frame clones, and not every one. Of about 180,000 clones in the sample, 75% to 80% were seen once. Sample: peripheral blood. Receptors were obtained from a woman in her seventies with acute or convalescent COVID-19.

The chain is built from TRBV6-6 and TRBJ2-3, with TRBD2 matching 9 bases. This CDR3 is built from 16 residues. Looked up from germline, CDR1 is MNHNY and CDR2 is SVGAGI (reference sequence). V lost 1 base to trimming and J lost 5 bases; unmatched junction nucleotides: 7. CDR3 sequence (DNA): TGTGCCAGCAGTTACTGGGGCGGGAGGGCCCAAGATACGCAGTATTTT. This encodes CASSYWGGRAQDTQYF.

Concerning this clone itself: An end of the junction differs from the germline gene, which may be a read error. This rearrangement joins TRBV3-1 (or the pseudogene TRBV3-2) to TRBJ2-1; TRBD2 agrees at 9 bases. Per the germline V gene, CDR1 is LGHDT and CDR2 is YNNKEL (reference sequence). CDR3 length: 15 residues. In DNA form, the CDR3 reads TGTGCCAGCAGCCAAGACCCTAGCGGGATTTCCGAGCGGTTCTTC. Translation gives CASSQDPSGISERFF.

The rearrangement links TRBV25-1 to TRBJ2-7; D is possibly TRBD1 (6 bases). This CDR3 contains 16 residues. Trimming took off 1 base at V and 2 bases at J, with 15 bases between the two ends. CDR1 and CDR2 (germline): MGHDK, SYGVNS. CDR3 region: CASSELGGVEAYEQYF. For the CDR3, the DNA is TGTGCCAGCAGTGAATTAGGGGGAGTGGAAGCCTACGAGCAGTACTTC.

V gene TRBV5-1 combines with J gene TRBJ1-2; 7 positions match TRBD1. There are 17 residues in the CDR3. V lost 0 bases and J lost 4; bases outside the gene matches: 12. Germline V gene lookup returns CDR1 SGHRS and CDR2 YFSETQ. The CDR3 coding sequence is TGCGCCAGCAGCTTGGCCTCCTGGGGACAGAGTATCTATGGCTACACCTTC. This encodes CASSLASWGQSIYGYTF.

In this sample, this clone turned up many times. The chain combines TRBV18 with TRBJ1-1, with D possibly being TRBD1 (5 bases). The germline CDR1 and CDR2 sequences are KGHSH and LQKENI. Trimming removed 3 bases from V and 5 bases from J, with 10 bases in between. The CDR3 is 13 residues long. The CDR3 here is CASSPPGVTEAFF. CDR3 sequence (DNA): TGTGCCAGCTCACCGCCGGGGGTTACTGAAGCTTTCTTT.

J is TRBJ2-7 and V is TRBV3-1 (or the pseudogene TRBV3-2), with D perhaps TRBD2 (10 bases). V was cut by 0 bases and J by 2 bases, with 35 bases left in between. Germline-derived CDR1 and CDR2 are LGHDT and YNNKEL (reference sequence). The CDR3 consists of 23 residues. The DNA of the CDR3 is TGTGCCAGCAGCCAAGAAGGTATGGGACAGGGCCCCCCGGGACTAGCGACCACCTACGAGCAGTACTTC. This translates into CASSQEGMGQGPPGLATTYEQYF.

The genes are TRBV9 and TRBJ1-2; 7 bases align to TRBD1. Per the germline V gene, CDR1 is SGDLS and CDR2 is YYNGEE. CDR3 length: 17 residues. The V segment lost 3 bases and the J segment 3 bases; nucleotides outside the gene matches: 14. The CDR3 is CASSEPTLTGSYYGYTF. DNA for the CDR3: TGTGCCAGCAGCGAGCCCACTTTGACAGGGAGTTACTATGGCTACACCTTC.

This clone appeared a few times. This chain's CDR3 is CASSGTGNGYTF. CDR3 nucleotide sequence: TGTGCCAGCAGCGGGACAGGAAATGGCTACACCTTC. J is TRBJ1-2 and V is TRBV3-1 (or the pseudogene TRBV3-2); TRBD1 aligns across 8 bases. J gave up 6 bases and V 5 bases, and 2 bases lay outside the gene matches. CDR3 length equals 12 residues. Germline V lookup: CDR1 LGHDT, CDR2 YNNKEL (reference sequence).

V is TRBV14 and J is TRBJ1-1; no reliable D call. This CDR3 spans 12 amino acids. Germline CDR1 is SGHDN and CDR2 is FVKESK. With 0 bases removed from V and 8 bases from J, the gap between germline ends came to 7 bases. The CDR3 loop is CASSQEGGEAFF. As DNA, the CDR3 is TGTGCCAGCAGCCAAGAGGGAGGGGAAGCTTTCTTT.

V and J are TRBV5-6 and TRBJ1-2; D unresolved. Trimming took 2 bases from V and 5 from J, leaving 16 bases between them. Per germline, CDR1 SGHDT and CDR2 YYEEEE. The CDR3 runs to 15 residues. The CDR3 DNA reads TGTGCCAGCAGCTTCTTGATGGCGGATACTTATGGCTACACCTTC. Protein: CASSFLMADTYGYTF.

J is TRBJ1-1 and V is TRBV19, with D possibly matching TRBD1 (6 bases). The V gene's germline CDR1 is LNHDA and CDR2 SQIVND (reference sequence). The CDR3 is 12 amino acids. The V end lost 6 bases, the J end lost 6 bases, and 11 bases lay between the germline ends. This chain's CDR3 is CASRTGTAEAFF. CDR3 bases: TGTGCCAGTAGGACAGGAACGGCTGAAGCTTTCTTT.

The chain combines TRBV7-2 with TRBJ1-2; 7 bases match TRBD1. V gave up 3 bases and J gave up 5 bases; unmatched junction bases: 9. CDR1 SGHTA and CDR2 FQGNSA come from the germline V gene. There are 15 residues in the CDR3. The CDR3 bases are TGTGCCAGCAGCTTCCGGGACAGCACGCCATATGGCTACACCTTC. Amino acids: CASSFRDSTPYGYTF.

CDR3 in DNA: TGTGCCATCAGTGAGTCCGCGGAGCTGAACACCGGGGAGCTGTTTTTT. Its translation: CAISESAELNTGELFF. The chain recombines TRBV10-3 with TRBJ2-2; D is unresolved. Germline CDR1 is ENHRY and CDR2 is SYGVKD. V dropped 0 bases and J dropped 1 base, with 9 bases sitting between them. The CDR3 spans 16 residues.

V gene TRBV9 combines with J gene TRBJ2-7, with a possible D match to TRBD1 (5 bases). The CDR3 is made up of 13 amino acids. Germline CDR1 SGDLS, CDR2 YYNGEE. Trimming took off 3 bases at V and 6 bases at J, with 13 bases between the two ends. CDR3 coding DNA: TGTGCCAGCAGCGGGCAGGGTGTCGGCGAGCAGTACTTC. Its translation: CASSGQGVGEQYF. Full variable domain (rest looked up from reference TRBV9 and TRBJ2-7): DSGVTQTPKHLITATGQRVTLRCSPRSGDLSVYWYQQSLDQGLQFLIQYYNGEERAKGNILERFSAQQFPDLHSELNLSSLELGDSALYFCASSGQGVGEQYFGPGTRLTVT.

This clone was detected a few times. In DNA form, the CDR3 reads TGTGCCAGCAGCTTAGTTCGACAGGTCGGCACCGGGGAGCTGTTTTTT. Translating it yields CASSLVRQVGTGELFF. The rearrangement links TRBV7-9 to TRBJ2-2; possibly TRBD1 for D (6 bases). Germline V gene sequence: CDR1 SEHNR, CDR2 FQNEAQ (reference sequence). The length of the CDR3 is 16 residues. V lost 1 base, J lost 4 bases, and 13 bases lay in between.

The chain carries TRBV25-1 and TRBJ1-1, with a possible D match to TRBD1 (6 bases). Trimming took 8 bases from V and 3 from J, leaving 10 bases between them. Germline-derived CDR1 and CDR2 are MGHDK and SYGVNS. The CDR3 loop spans 12 amino acids. This CDR3 reads CASQQGHTEAFF. The CDR3 nucleotides are TGTGCCAGCCAACAGGGTCACACTGAAGCTTTCTTT.

The chain couples TRBV27 to TRBJ1-3; D is uncertain. The V end was cut by 3 bases, the J end by 1 base, with 10 bases between. The CDR3 runs 15 residues. CDR1 MNHEY and CDR2 SMNVEV come from the germline V gene (reference sequence). CDR3 nucleotide sequence: TGTGCCAGCAGTTTGGAGGGTCGATCTGGAAACACCATATATTTT. This codes for CASSLEGRSGNTIYF.

V gene TRBV6-5 combines with J gene TRBJ1-6, with 7 nucleotides matching TRBD1. V gave up 6 bases and J gave up 7 bases; unmatched junction bases: 9. Germline CDR1 reads MNHEY; CDR2 reads SVGAGI. CDR3 length: 15 amino acids. CDR3 DNA: TGTGCCAGCAGGCGGGACAGTCTGGGAAATTCACCCCTCCACTTT. Translating gives CASRRDSLGNSPLHF.

The chain joins TRBV9 to TRBJ2-5, with D unresolved. Germline values: CDR1 SGDLS, CDR2 YYNGEE. With 0 bases removed from V and 2 bases from J, the gap between germline ends came to 11 bases. The CDR3 consists of 15 residues. The CDR3 DNA reads TGTGCCAGCAGCGTAGGCCTCCTAGAGCAAGAGACCCAGTACTTC. This translates into CASSVGLLEQETQYF. Full variable domain (outside the CDR3, taken from reference TRBV9 and TRBJ2-5): DSGVTQTPKHLITATGQRVTLRCSPRSGDLSVYWYQQSLDQGLQFLIQYYNGEERAKGNILERFSAQQFPDLHSELNLSSLELGDSALYFCASSVGLLEQETQYFGPGTRLLVL.

This clone was counted a single time. This chain uses TRBV24-1 with TRBJ2-1, with 10 positions matching TRBD2. The CDR3 contains 17 residues. Per the germline V gene, CDR1 is KGHDR and CDR2 is SFDVKD. The V segment lost 1 base and the J segment 9 bases; nucleotides outside the gene matches: 11. The CDR3 DNA follows: TGTGCCACCAGTGATTTAAGTAGCGGGAGGCCCGCCGGTGAGCAGTTCTTC. Translation gives CATSDLSSGRPAGEQFF.

This rearrangement joins TRBV9 to TRBJ2-3, with 11 bases fitting TRBD2. This CDR3 has 15 residues. CDR1 is SGDLS and CDR2 is YYNGEE in the germline V gene. The J segment lost 1 base and the V segment lost 3 bases, leaving 1 base of the junction unmatched. CDR3 DNA sequence: TGTGCCAGCAGCGCGGGACTAGCGGGCACAGATACGCAGTATTTT. It translates to CASSAGLAGTDTQYF.

V is TRBV9 and J is TRBJ2-5, with 8 bases lining up with TRBD2. Germline V lookup: CDR1 SGDLS, CDR2 YYNGEE. The ends lost 0 bases at V and 5 bases at J; junction bases unmatched: 9. The CDR3 is 16 residues long. The CDR3 loop is CASSVAASGPRETQYF. The CDR3 DNA follows: TGTGCCAGCAGCGTAGCGGCTAGCGGGCCCCGGGAGACCCAGTACTTC.

The gene calls are TRBV7-9 and TRBJ2-5; D possibly corresponds to TRBD1 (5 bases). V lost 5 bases, J lost 6 bases, and 16 bases lay in between. Germline loops: CDR1 SEHNR, CDR2 FQNEAQ (reference sequence). The CDR3 extends over 14 amino acids. The CDR3 reads CASSDTGQGQTQYF. CDR3 nucleotides: TGTGCCAGCAGCGATACCGGACAAGGCCAGACCCAGTACTTC.